These 2 T cell receptor beta chains came from one sample sequenced in a study of neoadjuvant nivolumab and ipilimumab in lung cancer. Method: immunoSEQ multiplex PCR; TCRdb's copy keeps in-frame clones and lacks some. The data hold about 33,000 clones, with approximately 92% observed a single time. The sequencing here drew on peripheral blood, taken after neoadjuvant nivolumab, alone or with ipilimumab, at or shortly before surgery. The receptors come from an adult with non-small cell lung cancer.

This clone was observed a few times. V gene TRBV15 combines with J gene TRBJ2-7, with D possibly TRBD2 on 6 matching bases. Germline V lookup: CDR1 LNHNV, CDR2 YYDKDF (reference sequence). V was cut by 0 bases and J by 3 bases, with 18 bases left in between. The CDR3 spans 17 residues. CDR3 in DNA: TGTGCCACCAGCAGAGATCATGGGTGGCGGGATCTCTACGAGCAGTACTTC. This gives the protein CATSRDHGWRDLYEQYF.

This chain uses TRBV27 with TRBJ1-2; 8 bases map to TRBD1. CDR1 is MNHEY and CDR2 is SMNVEV in the germline V gene (reference sequence). V shed 3 bases and J 7 bases; nucleotides not matched to a gene: 4. CDR3 length: 13 amino acids. The CDR3 region is CASSLQGALGYTF. The CDR3 nucleotides are TGTGCCAGCAGTTTGCAGGGGGCGCTTGGCTACACCTTC.